This T cell receptor (beta chain) comes out of a study of blood T cell repertoires in COVID-19. Germline V gene lookup returns CDR1 MNHNY and CDR2 SVGAGI (reference sequence). Trimming removed 8 bases from V and 0 bases from J, with 11 bases in between. The CDR3 consists of 13 residues. The table came from immunoSEQ multiplex PCR; TCRdb's copy has only in-frame clones and leaves some out. The sample lists 210,000 or so clones, less than 80% occurring once. A few counts support this clone. This TCR was recovered from a man aged 50-60 years who had recovered from COVID-19. The chain is built from TRBV6-6 and TRBJ2-7; a weak D match, TRBD2 (5 bases). What was sequenced was peripheral blood. For the CDR3, the DNA is TGTGCCAGCTCGGGGTGGGGCTCCTACGAGCAGTACTTC. The encoded protein is CASSGWGSYEQYF.